The clone carrying this TCR beta chain has only one observation. This record belongs to a study of blood T cell repertoires in COVID-19. Overall study: Sources were T cells, B-cell-depleted T cells, or PBMCs; the material itself was cDNA or gDNA.

The authors' processing: Reference gene primers were amplified, and this amplification served to estimate nucleated cell counts. Data came from immunoSEQ multiplex PCR; TCRdb stores just in-frame clones and leaves some out. D and trimming come from the DNA, and the V and J calls and clone size come from that table. Counted here are 25,000 to 35,000 clones, 85% occurring once; the ten biggest clones make up about 6.4%. The CDR3 runs to 14 residues. V lost 6 bases, J lost 1 base, and 6 bases stayed unmatched. Germline values: CDR1 LNHDA, CDR2 SQIVND (reference sequence). The origin of this receptor is a man in his sixties with active COVID-19. The sample comprised peripheral blood. The chain employs TRBV19 and TRBJ2-7; 7 bases are shared with TRBD1. The chain's CDR3 is CASRRDSLSYEQYF. The DNA for the CDR3 is TGTGCCAGTAGAAGGGACAGCCTTTCCTACGAGCAGTACTTC.